The 22 T cell receptor beta chains below come from one sample, sequenced in a study of cytomegalovirus exposure and HLA in healthy donors. Amplification used 60 Vbeta primers and 13 Jbeta primers. The data were produced by immunoSEQ multiplex PCR, yet TCRdb's version contains in-frame clones alone and is incomplete. The table shows 180,000 or so clones, with around 80% occurring only once. Sequenced sample: PBMCs. These receptors originate from a female donor in good health and CMV-seronegative.

The chain uses TRBV11-2 and TRBJ2-7; D call uncertain. V lost 6 bases and J lost 1, with 13 bases in between. Germline V gene data show CDR1 as SGHAT and CDR2 as FQNNGV. The CDR3 runs 14 residues. The CDR3 loop is CASSYSIPSYEQYF. CDR3 bases: TGTGCCAGCAGTTACAGTATTCCATCCTACGAGCAGTACTTC.

This chain links TRBV7-3 with TRBJ2-1, with 9 bases matching TRBD2. The CDR3 sequence is 16 residues long. From germline, CDR1 is SGHTA and CDR2 FQGTGA. Trimming at V came to 5 bases and at J to 2 bases, leaving 7 bases not matched to a gene. The CDR3 DNA sequence: TGTGCCAGCAGCCCACACGGGACTAGCCCCTACAATGAGCAGTTCTTC. It yields the protein CASSPHGTSPYNEQFF.

The chain carries TRBV2 and TRBJ2-3, with TRBD1 as a possible D gene (6 bases). Trimming took 5 bases from V and 1 from J, leaving 10 bases between them. Germline V gene lookup returns CDR1 SNHLY and CDR2 FYNNEI. This CDR3 has 14 residues. The CDR3 loop is CASSRPGGTDTQYF. The DNA for the CDR3 is TGTGCCAGCAGTCGGCCAGGGGGCACAGATACGCAGTATTTT. The full variable domain, its missing parts supplied by reference TRBV2 and TRBJ2-3, is EPEVTQTPSHQVTQMGQEVILRCVPISNHLYFYWYRQILGQKVEFLVSFYNNEISEKSEIFDDQFSVERPDGSNFTLKIRSTKLEDSAMYFCASSRPGGTDTQYFGPGTRLTVL.

Here the CDR3 DNA reads TGTGCCAGCCGACGGGGAATCATGACAGATACGCAGTATTTT. As protein: CASRRGIMTDTQYF. This chain links TRBV6-5 with TRBJ2-3; a weak D match, TRBD2 (5 bases). Germline lookup yields CDR1 MNHEY and CDR2 SVGAGI. The V gene lost 8 bases and the J gene lost 3 bases, with 15 bases spanning the gap. CDR3 length equals 14 residues.

This chain links TRBV4-3 with TRBJ2-3; 8 positions agree with TRBD2. Trimming at V came to 0 bases and at J to 5 bases, leaving 10 bases not matched to a gene. The CDR3 sequence is 17 residues long. Germline assignment: CDR1 LGHNA and CDR2 YSLEER. In DNA, the CDR3 is TGCGCCAGCAGCCAAGATTTGCCTAGCGGGTGGCGAGATACGCAGTATTTT. It translates to CASSQDLPSGWRDTQYF.

The chain links TRBV9 to TRBJ1-4, with 9 bases that match TRBD1. With V trimmed by 3 bases and J by 7 bases, 1 base remained unmatched. The CDR3 runs 13 residues. Germline V lookup: CDR1 SGDLS, CDR2 YYNGEE. The CDR3 bases are TGTGCCAGCAGCGCGGACAGGGGTGAAAAACTGTTTTTT. This gives the protein CASSADRGEKLFF.

This rearrangement joins TRBV18 to TRBJ2-3; D remains unclear. V lost 3 bases and J 4 bases, leaving 11 bases between the germline ends. The CDR3 length is 14 residues. Germline V CDR1 and CDR2: KGHSH, LQKENI. The CDR3 region has the DNA TGTGCCAGCTCACCGTCCCCGGGTCCAGATACGCAGTATTTT. It specifies CASSPSPGPDTQYF. Full variable domain (missing parts from reference TRBV18 and TRBJ2-3): NAGVMQNPRHLVRRRGQEARLRCSPMKGHSHVYWYRQLPEEGLKFMVYLQKENIIDESGMPKERFSAEFPKEGPSILRIQQVVRGDSAAYFCASSPSPGPDTQYFGPGTRLTVL.

The chain couples TRBV11-3 to TRBJ2-3, with a tentative D call TRBD1 (5 bases). Between the trimmed V and J ends, which lost 1 base and 5 bases, there was a span of 7 bases. This CDR3 region has 13 residues. Germline V gene data show CDR1 as SGHNT and CDR2 as YENEEA. The CDR3 DNA follows: TGTGCCAGCAGCTTAGCTAGGGGAGATACGCAGTATTTT. Its protein is CASSLARGDTQYF.

There are a few counts of this clone. Other DNA sequences from this sample encode an identical CDR3 as well. The chain couples TRBV9 to TRBJ2-7; tentatively, D is TRBD2 (5 bases). The V and J ends lost 0 bases and 0 bases respectively, with 10 bases between them. CDR1 and CDR2 (germline): SGDLS, YYNGEE. The CDR3 runs to 15 residues. The CDR3: CASSVGPGSSYEQYF. Here the CDR3 DNA reads TGTGCCAGCAGCGTAGGACCGGGAAGCTCCTACGAGCAGTACTTC.

A single count supports this clone. This chain links TRBV11-2 with TRBJ2-5, with TRBD1 identical over 7 bases. Germline CDR1 reads SGHAT; CDR2 reads FQNNGV. The junction had 4 bases not matched to a gene; V was cut back by 5 bases and J by 4 bases. The CDR3 has 13 amino acids. CDR3 loop: CASSQTGSETQYF. CDR3 sequence (DNA): TGTGCCAGCAGCCAGACAGGGTCAGAGACCCAGTACTTC.

V gene TRBV25-1 combines with J gene TRBJ1-2; D is possibly TRBD1 (5 bases). Germline lookup yields CDR1 MGHDK and CDR2 SYGVNS. V lost 2 bases and J 5 bases, leaving 6 bases between the germline ends. CDR3 length equals 12 residues. This CDR3 is CASSEGAYGYTF. DNA for the CDR3: TGTGCCAGCAGTGAAGGGGCTTATGGCTACACCTTC.

The chain joins TRBV19 to TRBJ2-1; TRBD1 matches 8 bases. Germline V lookup: CDR1 LNHDA, CDR2 SQIVND (reference sequence). The trim removed 4 bases at V and 5 bases at J, leaving 4 bases unmatched. The CDR3 is made up of 14 amino acids. The CDR3 sequence: CASSRQGAHNEQFF. For the CDR3, the DNA is TGTGCCAGTAGTAGGCAGGGGGCCCACAATGAGCAGTTCTTC.

The rearrangement links TRBV7-3 to TRBJ2-1; the D is unclear. The germline CDR1 and CDR2 sequences are SGHTA and FQGTGA. Trimming took off 5 bases at V and 1 base at J, with 12 bases between the two ends. The CDR3 extends over 15 amino acids. CDR3 coding DNA: TGTGCCAGCAGCCCGGCGGCCGATTCCTACAATGAGCAGTTCTTC. Protein product: CASSPAADSYNEQFF.

The chain uses TRBV19 and TRBJ2-2, with a tentative D call TRBD2 (7 bases). The ends were cut back, 6 bases at V and 3 bases at J, with 11 bases in the middle. The germline V gene encodes CDR1 LNHDA and CDR2 SQIVND (reference sequence). CDR3 length: 14 residues. This CDR3 reads CASRGGGYTGELFF. The CDR3 DNA reads as TGTGCCAGTAGAGGCGGGGGCTACACCGGGGAGCTGTTTTTT.

This clone was picked up a small number of times. CDR3 bases: TGTGCCAGCAGGGACAGCCACTCTGGAAACACCATATATTTT. Protein product: CASRDSHSGNTIYF. The chain combines TRBV28 with TRBJ1-3; a weak D match, TRBD1 (6 bases). V lost 6 bases and J 0 bases, leaving 9 bases between the germline ends. Germline V gives CDR1 MDHEN, CDR2 SYDVKM. This CDR3 is 14 amino acids long.

The rearrangement links TRBV29-1 to TRBJ2-1; 12 bases map to TRBD2. Germline V lookup: CDR1 SQVTM, CDR2 ANQGSEA. V dropped 8 bases and J dropped 8; count of bases not matched to a gene: 22. The CDR3 covers 18 residues. The CDR3, as DNA: TGCAGCCTACGGACTAGCGGGGCGCCCCTGGAGTGGCTTGATGAGCAGTTCTTC. It codes for CSLRTSGAPLEWLDEQFF.

This chain connects TRBV30 to TRBJ2-1; D might be TRBD2 (6 bases). Germline V lookup: CDR1 GTSNPN, CDR2 SVGIG (reference sequence). There are 11 residues in the CDR3. V lost 2 bases to trimming and J lost 13 bases, with 12 bases between them. The CDR3 is CAWSLRELQFF. The CDR3 DNA sequence: TGTGCCTGGAGTTTACGGGAGCTTCAGTTCTTC.

This sequence joins TRBV30 and TRBJ2-5; the match to TRBD2 covers 8 bases. This CDR3 has 13 amino acids. In germline, CDR1 is GTSNPN, CDR2 SVGIG (reference sequence). The V gene end was trimmed by 4 bases and the J gene end by 1 base; junction bases not matched to a gene: 2. The CDR3 reads CAWILAGQETQYF. The CDR3 nucleotides are TGTGCCTGGATTCTAGCGGGCCAAGAGACCCAGTACTTC. Together with reference TRBV30 and TRBJ2-5, the CDR3 gives the full variable domain: SQTIHQWPATLVQPVGSPLSLECTVEGTSNPNLYWYRQAAGRGLQLLFYSVGIGQISSEVPQNLSASRPQDRQFILSSKKLLLSDSGFYLCAWILAGQETQYFGPGTRLLVL.

This rearrangement joins TRBV11-3 to TRBJ1-1, with 11 bases matching TRBD1. V trimming: 3 bases; J trimming: 0 bases; junction bases outside the gene matches: 9. CDR3 length: 18 residues. CDR1 is SGHNT and CDR2 is YENEEA in the germline V gene. CDR3 in DNA: TGTGCCAGCAGCTTCACCGGGACAGGGGGGAAACTGAACACTGAAGCTTTCTTT. Translation gives CASSFTGTGGKLNTEAFF.

The rearrangement joins TRBV18 to TRBJ1-1; TRBD1 agrees at 7 bases. Germline CDR1 and CDR2: KGHSH and LQKENI. Trimming removed 1 base from V and 1 base from J; junction bases left unmatched: 6. The CDR3 loop spans 16 amino acids. This chain's CDR3 is CASSPQDQGGNTEAFF. CDR3 DNA sequence: TGTGCCAGCTCACCACAGGATCAGGGGGGGAACACTGAAGCTTTCTTT.

This chain uses TRBV27 with TRBJ2-7, with D perhaps TRBD1 (6 bases). V lost 3 bases and J 0 bases, leaving 15 bases between the germline ends. In germline, CDR1 is MNHEY, CDR2 SMNVEV (reference sequence). This CDR3 is built from 16 residues. CDR3 DNA: TGTGCCAGCAGTTTTGGGGGCAGGGGATCCTCCTACGAGCAGTACTTC. This gives the protein CASSFGGRGSSYEQYF.

The V call is TRBV15, the J call TRBJ1-5; possible D gene TRBD1, 5 bases. The CDR3 is 15 residues long. V was pared by 0 bases and J by 5 bases, with 11 bases between. Germline values: CDR1 LNHNV, CDR2 YYDKDF (reference sequence). The CDR3 region is CATSRDSGGYQPQHF. The CDR3 region has the DNA TGTGCCACCAGCAGAGATTCTGGGGGGTATCAGCCCCAGCATTTT.